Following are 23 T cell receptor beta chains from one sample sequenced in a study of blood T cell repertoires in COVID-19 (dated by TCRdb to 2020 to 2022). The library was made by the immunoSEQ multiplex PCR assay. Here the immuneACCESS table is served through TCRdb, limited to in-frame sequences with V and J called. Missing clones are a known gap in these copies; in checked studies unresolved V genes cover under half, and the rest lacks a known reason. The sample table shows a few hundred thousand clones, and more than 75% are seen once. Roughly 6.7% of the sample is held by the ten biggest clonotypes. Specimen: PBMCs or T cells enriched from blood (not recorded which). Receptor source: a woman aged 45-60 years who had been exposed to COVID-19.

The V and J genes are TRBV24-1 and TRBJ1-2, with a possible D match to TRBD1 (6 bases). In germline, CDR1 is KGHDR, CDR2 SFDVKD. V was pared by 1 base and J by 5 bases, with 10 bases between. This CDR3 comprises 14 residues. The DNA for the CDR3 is TGTGCCACCAGTGATTTTGACAGGTCTTATGGCTACACCTTC. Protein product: CATSDFDRSYGYTF.

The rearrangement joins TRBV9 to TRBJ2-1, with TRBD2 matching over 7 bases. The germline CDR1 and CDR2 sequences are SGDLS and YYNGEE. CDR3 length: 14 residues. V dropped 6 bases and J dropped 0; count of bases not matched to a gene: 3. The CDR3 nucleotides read TGTGCCAGCAACCTAGCGGACTCCTACAATGAGCAGTTCTTC. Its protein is CASNLADSYNEQFF.

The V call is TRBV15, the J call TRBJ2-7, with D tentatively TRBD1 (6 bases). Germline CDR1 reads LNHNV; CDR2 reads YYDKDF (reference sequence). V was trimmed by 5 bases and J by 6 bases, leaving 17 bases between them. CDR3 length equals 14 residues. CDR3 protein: CATSPLLQGFEQYF. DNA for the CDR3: TGTGCCACCAGCCCCCTCCTACAGGGTTTCGAGCAGTACTTC.

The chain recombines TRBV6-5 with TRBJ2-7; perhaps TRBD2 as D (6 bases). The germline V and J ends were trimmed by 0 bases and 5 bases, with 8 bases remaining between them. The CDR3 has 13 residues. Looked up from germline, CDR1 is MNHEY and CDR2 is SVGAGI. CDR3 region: CASSYSRRDEQYF. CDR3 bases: TGTGCCAGCAGTTACTCGAGGAGGGACGAGCAGTACTTC.

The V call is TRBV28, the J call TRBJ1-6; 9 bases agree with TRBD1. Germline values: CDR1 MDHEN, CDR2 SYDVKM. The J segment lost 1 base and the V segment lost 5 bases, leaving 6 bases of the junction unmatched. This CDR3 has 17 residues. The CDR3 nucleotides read TGTGCCAGCAGTACCACGGGACAGGGATCCTATAATTCACCCCTCCACTTT. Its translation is CASSTTGQGSYNSPLHF.

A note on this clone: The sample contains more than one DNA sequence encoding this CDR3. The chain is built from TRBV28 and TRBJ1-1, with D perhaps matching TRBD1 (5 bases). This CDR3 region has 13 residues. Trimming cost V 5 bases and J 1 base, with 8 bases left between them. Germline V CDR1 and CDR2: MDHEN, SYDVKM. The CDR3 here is CASSRTPNTEAFF. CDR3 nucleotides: TGTGCCAGCAGTCGGACACCGAACACTGAAGCTTTCTTT.

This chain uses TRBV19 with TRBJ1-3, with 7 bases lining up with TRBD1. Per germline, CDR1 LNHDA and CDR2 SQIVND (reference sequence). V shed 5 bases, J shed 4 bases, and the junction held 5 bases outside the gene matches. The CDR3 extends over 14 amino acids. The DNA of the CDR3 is TGTGCCAGTAGTCCAGGGGGGACCGGAAACACCATATATTTT. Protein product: CASSPGGTGNTIYF.

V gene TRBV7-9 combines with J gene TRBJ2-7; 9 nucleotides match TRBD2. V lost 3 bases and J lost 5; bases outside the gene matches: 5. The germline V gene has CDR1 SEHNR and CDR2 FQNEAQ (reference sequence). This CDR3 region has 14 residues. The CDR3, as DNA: TGTGCCAGCAGCTTCGATAGCGGGAGAAACGAGCAGTACTTC. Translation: CASSFDSGRNEQYF.

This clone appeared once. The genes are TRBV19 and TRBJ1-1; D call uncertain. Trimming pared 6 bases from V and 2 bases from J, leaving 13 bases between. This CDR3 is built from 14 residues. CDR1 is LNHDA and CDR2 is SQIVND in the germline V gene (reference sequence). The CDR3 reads CASREGSTNTEAFF. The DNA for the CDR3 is TGTGCCAGTAGAGAGGGAAGTACAAACACTGAAGCTTTCTTT.

In DNA, the CDR3 is TGTGCCAGCAGCTTTCCGACGATCGTTCAGGGCCGCGAAAACATTCAGTACTTC. Its translation is CASSFPTIVQGRENIQYF. The rearrangement joins TRBV5-6 to TRBJ2-4, with D possibly matching TRBD1 (5 bases). The CDR3 runs to 18 residues. The V end was cut by 2 bases, the J end by 5 bases, with 23 bases between. From germline, CDR1 is SGHDT and CDR2 YYEEEE.

CDR3 nucleotide sequence: TGTGCCAGCAGCCAAGATCTGACAGGGGGCTATGGCTACACCTTC. Translating it yields CASSQDLTGGYGYTF. The chain joins TRBV3-1 (or the pseudogene TRBV3-2) to TRBJ1-2, with TRBD1 matching 9 bases. The CDR3 is 15 amino acids. V was clipped by 0 bases and J by 4 bases; unmatched bases: 3. CDR1 and CDR2 from the germline V gene are LGHDT and YNNKEL (reference sequence).

In nucleotides, the CDR3 is TGTGCCACAGGACTAGCGGGGGGGCCGGGCACCGGGGAGCTGTTTTTT. Translating gives CATGLAGGPGTGELFF. The gene calls are TRBV24-1 and TRBJ2-2; 15 nucleotides agree with TRBD2. The CDR3 runs 16 residues. Trimming removed 10 bases from V and 4 bases from J; junction bases left unmatched: 6. Germline CDR1 is KGHDR and CDR2 is SFDVKD.

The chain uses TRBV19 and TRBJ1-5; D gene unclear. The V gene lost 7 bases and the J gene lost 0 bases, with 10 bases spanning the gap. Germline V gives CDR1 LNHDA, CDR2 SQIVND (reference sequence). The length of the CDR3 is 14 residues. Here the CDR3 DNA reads TGTGCCAGTACTACGGGATATAGCAATCAGCCCCAGCATTTT. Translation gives CASTTGYSNQPQHF.

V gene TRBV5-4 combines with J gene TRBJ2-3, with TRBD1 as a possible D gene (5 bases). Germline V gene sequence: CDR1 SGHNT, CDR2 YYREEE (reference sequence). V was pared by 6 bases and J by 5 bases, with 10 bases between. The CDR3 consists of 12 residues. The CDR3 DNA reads TGTGCCAGCATGTCAGGGAAAGATACGCAGTATTTT. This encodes CASMSGKDTQYF.

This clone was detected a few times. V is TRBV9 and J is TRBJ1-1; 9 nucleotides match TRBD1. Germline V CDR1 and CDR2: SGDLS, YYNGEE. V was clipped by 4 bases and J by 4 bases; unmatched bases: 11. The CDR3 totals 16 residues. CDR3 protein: CASSPPGQGWSTEAFF. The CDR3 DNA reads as TGTGCCAGCAGCCCCCCGGGACAGGGATGGAGCACTGAAGCTTTCTTT.

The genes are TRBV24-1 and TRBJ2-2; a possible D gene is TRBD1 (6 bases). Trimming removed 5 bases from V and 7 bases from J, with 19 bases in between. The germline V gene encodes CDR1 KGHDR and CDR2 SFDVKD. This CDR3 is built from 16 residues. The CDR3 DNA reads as TGTGCCACCAGTGTCCCCGGACAGACGAAGGGCGGGGAGCTGTTTTTT. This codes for CATSVPGQTKGGELFF.

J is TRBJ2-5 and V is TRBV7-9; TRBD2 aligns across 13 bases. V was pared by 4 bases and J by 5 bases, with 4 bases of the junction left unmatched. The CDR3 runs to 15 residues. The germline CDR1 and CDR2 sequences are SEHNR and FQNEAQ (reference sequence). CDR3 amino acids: CASSSLAGGLETQYF. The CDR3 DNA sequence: TGTGCCAGCAGCTCACTAGCGGGGGGGCTGGAGACCCAGTACTTC.

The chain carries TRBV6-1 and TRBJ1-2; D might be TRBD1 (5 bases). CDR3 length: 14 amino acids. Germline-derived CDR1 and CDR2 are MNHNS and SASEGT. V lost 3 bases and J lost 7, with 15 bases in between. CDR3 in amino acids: CASSEKARAVGYTF. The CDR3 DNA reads TGTGCCAGCAGTGAGAAGGCCAGGGCGGTTGGCTACACCTTC.

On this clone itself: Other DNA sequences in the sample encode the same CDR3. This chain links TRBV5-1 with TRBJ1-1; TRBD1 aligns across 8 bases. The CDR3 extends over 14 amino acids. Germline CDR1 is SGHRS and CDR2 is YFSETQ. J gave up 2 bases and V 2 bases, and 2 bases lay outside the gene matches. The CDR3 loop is CASSFAGGNTEAFF. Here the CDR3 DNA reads TGCGCCAGCAGCTTTGCAGGGGGCAACACTGAAGCTTTCTTT.

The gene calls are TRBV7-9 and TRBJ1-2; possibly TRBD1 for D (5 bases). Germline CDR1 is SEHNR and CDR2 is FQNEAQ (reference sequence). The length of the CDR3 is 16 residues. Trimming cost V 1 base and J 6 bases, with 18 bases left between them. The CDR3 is CASSLDLQGRTNGYTF. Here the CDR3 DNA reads TGTGCCAGCAGCTTAGATTTGCAGGGTCGGACTAATGGCTACACCTTC.

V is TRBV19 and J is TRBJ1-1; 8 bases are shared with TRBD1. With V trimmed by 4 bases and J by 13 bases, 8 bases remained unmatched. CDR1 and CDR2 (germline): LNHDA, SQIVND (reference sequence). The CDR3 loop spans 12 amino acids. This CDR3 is CASSRGQGEGFF. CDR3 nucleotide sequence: TGTGCCAGTAGTAGAGGACAGGGTGAGGGTTTCTTT.

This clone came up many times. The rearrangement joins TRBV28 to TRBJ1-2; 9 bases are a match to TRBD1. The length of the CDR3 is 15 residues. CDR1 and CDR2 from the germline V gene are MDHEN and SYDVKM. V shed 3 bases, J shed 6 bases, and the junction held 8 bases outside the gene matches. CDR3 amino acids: CASSFRFRTGDGYTF. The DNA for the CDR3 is TGTGCCAGCAGTTTTCGGTTTCGGACAGGGGATGGCTACACCTTC.

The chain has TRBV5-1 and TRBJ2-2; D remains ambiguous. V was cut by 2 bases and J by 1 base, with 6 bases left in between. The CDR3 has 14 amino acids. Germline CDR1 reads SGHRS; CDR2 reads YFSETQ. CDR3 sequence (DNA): TGCGCCAGCAGCTTAGAGTTGAACACCGGGGAGCTGTTTTTT. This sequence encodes CASSLELNTGELFF.